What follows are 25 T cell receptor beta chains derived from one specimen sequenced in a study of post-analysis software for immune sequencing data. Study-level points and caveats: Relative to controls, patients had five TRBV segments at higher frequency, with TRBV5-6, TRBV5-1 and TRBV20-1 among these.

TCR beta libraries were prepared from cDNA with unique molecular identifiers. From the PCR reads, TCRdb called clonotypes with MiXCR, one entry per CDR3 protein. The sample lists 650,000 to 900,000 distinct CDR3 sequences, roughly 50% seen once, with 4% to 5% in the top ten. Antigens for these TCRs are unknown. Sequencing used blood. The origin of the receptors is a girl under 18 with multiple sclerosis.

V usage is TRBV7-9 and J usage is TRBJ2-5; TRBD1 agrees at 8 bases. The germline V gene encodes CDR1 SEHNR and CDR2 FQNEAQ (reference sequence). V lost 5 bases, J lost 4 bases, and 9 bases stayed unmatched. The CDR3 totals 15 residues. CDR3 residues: CASSPRQGNLETQYF. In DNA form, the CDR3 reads TGTGCCAGCAGCCCGCGACAGGGGAATTTAGAGACCCAGTACTTC.

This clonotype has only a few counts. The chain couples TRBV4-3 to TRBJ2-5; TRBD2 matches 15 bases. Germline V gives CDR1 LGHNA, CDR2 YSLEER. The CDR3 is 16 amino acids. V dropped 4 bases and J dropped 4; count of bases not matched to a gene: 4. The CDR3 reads CASSLLGLAGGETQYF. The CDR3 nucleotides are TGCGCCAGCAGCCTACTGGGACTAGCGGGAGGAGAGACCCAGTACTTC.

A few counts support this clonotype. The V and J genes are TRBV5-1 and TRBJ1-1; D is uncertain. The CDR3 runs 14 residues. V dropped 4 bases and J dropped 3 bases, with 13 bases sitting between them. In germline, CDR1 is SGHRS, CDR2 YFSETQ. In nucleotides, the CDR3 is TGCGCCAGCAGCCCGAGGGCGCAGGACACTGAAGCTTTCTTT. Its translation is CASSPRAQDTEAFF.

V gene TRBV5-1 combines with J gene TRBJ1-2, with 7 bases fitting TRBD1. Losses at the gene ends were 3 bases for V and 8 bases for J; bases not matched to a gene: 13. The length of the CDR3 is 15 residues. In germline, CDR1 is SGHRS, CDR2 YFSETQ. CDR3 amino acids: CASSSSRDSTWGYTF. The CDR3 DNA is TGCGCCAGCAGCTCAAGCCGGGACAGCACGTGGGGCTACACCTTC.

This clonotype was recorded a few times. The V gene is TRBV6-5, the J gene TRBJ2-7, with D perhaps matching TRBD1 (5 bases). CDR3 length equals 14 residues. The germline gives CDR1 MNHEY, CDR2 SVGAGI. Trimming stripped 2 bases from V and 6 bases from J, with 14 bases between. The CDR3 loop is CASSYGASLGEQYF. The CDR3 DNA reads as TGTGCCAGCAGTTACGGGGCTAGTCTGGGCGAGCAGTACTTC.

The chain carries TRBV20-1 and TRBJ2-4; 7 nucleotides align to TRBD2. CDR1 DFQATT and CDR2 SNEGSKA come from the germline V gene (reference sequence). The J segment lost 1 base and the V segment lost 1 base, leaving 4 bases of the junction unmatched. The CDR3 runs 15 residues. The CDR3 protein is CSARVPTSAKNIQYF. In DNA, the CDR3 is TGCAGTGCTAGAGTCCCGACTAGCGCCAAAAACATTCAGTACTTC.

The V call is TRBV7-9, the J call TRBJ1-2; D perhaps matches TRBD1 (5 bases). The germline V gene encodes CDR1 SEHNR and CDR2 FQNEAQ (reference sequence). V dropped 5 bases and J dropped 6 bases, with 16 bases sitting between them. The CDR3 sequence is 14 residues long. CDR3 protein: CASSAQGDLNGYTF. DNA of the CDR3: TGTGCCAGCAGCGCCCAAGGGGACCTAAATGGCTACACCTTC.

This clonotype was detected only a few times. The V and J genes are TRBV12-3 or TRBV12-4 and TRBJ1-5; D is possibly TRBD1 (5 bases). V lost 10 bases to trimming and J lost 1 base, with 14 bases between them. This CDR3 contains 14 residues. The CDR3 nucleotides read TGTGCCACCTCGGTCCGGGACAGCAATCAGCCCCAGCATTTT. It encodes CATSVRDSNQPQHF.

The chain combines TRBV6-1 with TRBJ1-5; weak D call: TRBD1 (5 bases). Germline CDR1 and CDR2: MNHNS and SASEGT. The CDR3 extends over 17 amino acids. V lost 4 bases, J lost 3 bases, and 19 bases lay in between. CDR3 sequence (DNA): TGTGCCAGCAGTGGTCCACCGGGGGGTTTAGCCAATCAGCCCCAGCATTTT. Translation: CASSGPPGGLANQPQHF.

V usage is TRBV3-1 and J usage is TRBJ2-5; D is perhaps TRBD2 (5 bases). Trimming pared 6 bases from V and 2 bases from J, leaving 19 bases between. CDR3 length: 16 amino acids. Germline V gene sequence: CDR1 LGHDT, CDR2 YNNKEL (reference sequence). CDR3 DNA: TGTGCCAGCAGTCAGATGTACAGCGGTCTACAAGAGACCCAGTACTTC. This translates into CASSQMYSGLQETQYF.

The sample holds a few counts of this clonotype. In DNA, the CDR3 is TGCAGTGCCCCTTCCGGCCTAGCGGGAGGGGCAAACAATGAGCAGTTCTTC. It codes for CSAPSGLAGGANNEQFF. The chain is built from TRBV20-1 and TRBJ2-1; TRBD2 agrees at 12 bases. The CDR3 covers 17 residues. CDR1 and CDR2 (germline): DFQATT, SNEGSKA (reference sequence). J lost 5 bases, V lost 6 bases, and 14 bases had no gene match.

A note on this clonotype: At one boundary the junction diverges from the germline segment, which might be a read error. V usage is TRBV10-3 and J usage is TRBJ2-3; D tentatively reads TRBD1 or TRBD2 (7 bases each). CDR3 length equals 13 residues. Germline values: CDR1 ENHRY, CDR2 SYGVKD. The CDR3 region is CAKGGGSTNTQYF. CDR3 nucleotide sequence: TGTGCCAAAGGGGGCGGGAGCACAAATACGCAGTATTTT.

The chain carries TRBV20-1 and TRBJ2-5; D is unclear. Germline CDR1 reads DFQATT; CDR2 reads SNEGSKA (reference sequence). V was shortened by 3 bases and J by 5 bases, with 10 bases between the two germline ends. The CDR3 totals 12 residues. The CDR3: CSASLFEETQYF. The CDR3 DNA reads TGCAGTGCTAGTTTGTTCGAGGAGACCCAGTACTTC.

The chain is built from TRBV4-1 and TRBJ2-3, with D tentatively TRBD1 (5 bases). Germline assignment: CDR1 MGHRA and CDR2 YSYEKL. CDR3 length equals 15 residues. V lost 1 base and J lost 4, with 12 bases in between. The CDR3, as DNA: TGCGCCAGCAGCCAAGTCCCAGACAGTCCAGATACGCAGTATTTT. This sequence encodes CASSQVPDSPDTQYF.

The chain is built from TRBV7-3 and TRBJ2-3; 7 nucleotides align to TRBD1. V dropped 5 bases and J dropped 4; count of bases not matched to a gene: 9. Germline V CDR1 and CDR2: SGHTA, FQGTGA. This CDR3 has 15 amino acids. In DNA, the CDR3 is TGTGCCAGCAGCCCGACAGGGATTGTGCCAGATACGCAGTATTTT. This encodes CASSPTGIVPDTQYF.

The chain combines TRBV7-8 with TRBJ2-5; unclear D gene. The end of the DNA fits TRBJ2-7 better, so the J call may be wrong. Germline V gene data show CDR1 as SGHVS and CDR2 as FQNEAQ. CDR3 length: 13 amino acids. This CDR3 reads CASSLQEGYEQYF. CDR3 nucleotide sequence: TGTGCCAGCAGCTTACAGGAAGGCTACGAGCAGTACTTC.

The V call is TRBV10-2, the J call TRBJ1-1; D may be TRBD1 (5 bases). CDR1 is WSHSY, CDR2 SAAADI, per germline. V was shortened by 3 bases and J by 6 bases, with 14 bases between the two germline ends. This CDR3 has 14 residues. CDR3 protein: CASSDSRVDAEAFF. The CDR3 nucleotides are TGCGCCAGCAGTGATTCCAGGGTCGACGCTGAAGCTTTCTTT.

CDR3 residues: CASSFSSDGNEQFF. Here the CDR3 DNA reads TGTGCCAGCAGCTTCTCCTCCGACGGAAATGAGCAGTTCTTC. The chain recombines TRBV7-2 with TRBJ2-1; no reliable D call. The germline V and J ends were trimmed by 3 bases and 7 bases, with 13 bases remaining between them. This CDR3 is built from 14 residues. Germline values: CDR1 SGHTA, CDR2 FQGNSA.

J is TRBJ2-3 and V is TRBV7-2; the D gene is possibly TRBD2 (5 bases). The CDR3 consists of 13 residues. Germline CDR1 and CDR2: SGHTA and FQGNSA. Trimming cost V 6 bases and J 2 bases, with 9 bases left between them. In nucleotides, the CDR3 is TGTGCCAGCAGACTAGGATCCACAGATACGCAGTATTTT. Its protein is CASRLGSTDTQYF.

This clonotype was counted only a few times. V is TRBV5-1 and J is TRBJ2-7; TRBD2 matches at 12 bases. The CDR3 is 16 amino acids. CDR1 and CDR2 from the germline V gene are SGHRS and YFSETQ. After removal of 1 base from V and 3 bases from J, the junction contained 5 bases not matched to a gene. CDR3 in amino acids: CASSLTSGRTLYEQYF. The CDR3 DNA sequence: TGCGCCAGCAGCTTGACTAGCGGGAGGACCCTCTACGAGCAGTACTTC.

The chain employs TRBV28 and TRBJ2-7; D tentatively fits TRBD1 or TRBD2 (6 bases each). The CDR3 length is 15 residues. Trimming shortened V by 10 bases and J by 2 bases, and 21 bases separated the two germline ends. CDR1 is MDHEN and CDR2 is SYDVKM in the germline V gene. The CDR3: CATRGGTLRPYEQYF. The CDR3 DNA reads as TGTGCCACTCGTGGCGGGACACTCCGCCCCTACGAGCAGTACTTC.

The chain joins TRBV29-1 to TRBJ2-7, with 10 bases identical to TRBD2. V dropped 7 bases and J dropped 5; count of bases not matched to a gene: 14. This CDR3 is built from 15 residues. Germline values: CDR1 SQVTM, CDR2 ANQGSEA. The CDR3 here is CSALGVAGGWDEQYF. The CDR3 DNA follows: TGCAGCGCACTAGGGGTAGCGGGAGGATGGGACGAGCAGTACTTC.

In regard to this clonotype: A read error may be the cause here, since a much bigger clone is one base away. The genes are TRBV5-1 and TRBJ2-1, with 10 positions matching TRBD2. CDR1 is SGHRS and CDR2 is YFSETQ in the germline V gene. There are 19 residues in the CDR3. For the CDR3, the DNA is TGCGCCAGCAACTTGGTCCGACGGGATGCTAGCGGGAGATGGAATGAGCAGTTCTTC. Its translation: CASNLVRRDASGRWNEQFF.

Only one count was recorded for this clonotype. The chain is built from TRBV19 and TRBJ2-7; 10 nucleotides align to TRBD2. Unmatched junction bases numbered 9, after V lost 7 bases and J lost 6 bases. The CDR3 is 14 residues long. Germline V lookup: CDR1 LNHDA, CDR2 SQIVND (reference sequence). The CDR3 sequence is CASNPSGRASEQYF. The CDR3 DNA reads TGTGCCAGTAATCCTAGCGGGAGAGCGTCCGAGCAGTACTTC.

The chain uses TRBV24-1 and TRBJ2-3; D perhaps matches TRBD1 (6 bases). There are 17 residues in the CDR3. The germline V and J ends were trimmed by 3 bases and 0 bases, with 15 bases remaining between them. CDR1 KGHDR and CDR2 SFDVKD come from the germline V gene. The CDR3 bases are TGTGCCACCAGTGATGCCCGGACAGCCGTGAGCACAGATACGCAGTATTTT. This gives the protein CATSDARTAVSTDTQYF.